The T cell receptor (beta chain) described here comes from a study of response to subunit inactivated influenza vaccine. On this clonotype itself: Its antigen is as yet unknown. Its ends do not fully match the called genes, so a read error is possible.

Study observations and caveats: With each seasonal influenza vaccination, the authors suggested, few new T cells are recruited.

This CDR3 is 14 amino acids long. Germline V gives CDR1 DFQATT, CDR2 SNEGSKA (reference sequence). TCRdb fed the RT-PCR reads into MiXCR, producing one record per CDR3 protein. The sample holds some 850,000 distinct CDR3 sequences, roughly 20% seen once. The sequences come from PBMCs from blood, collected 4 to 6 days after vaccination. The source of this sequence is a man aged 45-60 years who received an inactivated influenza vaccine. The chain couples TRBV20-1 to TRBJ1-5; no clear D. The CDR3 DNA reads TGCAGTGCTAGAGATCCCGGTGGCAATCAGCCCCATCATTTT. It is translated as CSARDPGGNQPHHF.